This is a list of T cell receptor beta chains from one sample in a study of T cell changes during pregnancy in multiple sclerosis. Measured with immunoSEQ multiplex PCR; TCRdb has only the in-frame clones, and not every one. This repertoire shows around 100,000 clones, 90% to 95% found once; its top ten account for 1.5% to 1.9%. Here the sequenced sample was peripheral blood, taken in the third trimester of pregnancy. The receptors originated from a female donor with multiple sclerosis, enrolled in a pregnancy study. CDR3s include the opening cysteine and the closing phenylalanine or tryptophan. A D gene is named only where the DNA matches it firmly. Clone size, where shown, is once, few, many, or a class for clones that have expanded.

J	V	D	size	CDR3	DNA
TRBJ2-5	TRBV9	NA	NA	CASSLTPLADEETQYF	TGTGCCAGCAGCCTCACCCCCTTAGCGGACGAAGAGACCCAGTACTTC
TRBJ2-7	TRBV5-1	TRBD1	NA	CASSSHLGQGVNEQYF	TGCGCCAGCAGCTCCCACCTGGGACAGGGTGTTAACGAGCAGTACTTC
TRBJ2-7	TRBV7-8	NA	NA	CASSLVAPQTFYEQYF	TGTGCCAGCAGCTTAGTTGCGCCTCAAACCTTCTACGAGCAGTACTTC
TRBJ1-5	TRBV30	NA	NA	CAWSPGYGQPQHF	TGTGCCTGGAGTCCAGGGTATGGTCAGCCCCAGCATTTT
TRBJ1-1	TRBV19	TRBD1	few	CASSAQGVNTEAFF	TGTGCCAGTAGTGCACAGGGGGTGAACACTGAAGCTTTCTTT
TRBJ2-3	TRBV10-3	TRBD2	NA	CAISESPGRGGADTQYF	TGTGCCATCAGTGAGTCCCCGGGGCGGGGAGGGGCAGATACGCAGTATTTT
TRBJ1-1	TRBV5-4	TRBD1	NA	CASSDPVRDRDEAFF	TGTGCCAGCAGCGATCCAGTACGAGACAGGGATGAAGCTTTCTTT
TRBJ2-3	TRBV5-1	NA	NA	CASRPGPPRSTDTQYF	TGCGCCAGCCGGCCGGGTCCCCCACGAAGCACAGATACGCAGTATTTT
TRBJ2-3	TRBV20-1	NA	NA	CSAKEADTQYF	TGCAGTGCTAAGGAGGCAGATACGCAGTATTTT
TRBJ2-1	TRBV4-2	TRBD1	NA	CASSQEGTGGNEQFF	TGTGCCAGCAGCCAAGAGGGGACAGGGGGGAATGAGCAGTTCTTC
TRBJ1-4	TRBV30	TRBD1	NA	CAWSAGTGFWEKLFF	TGTGCCTGGAGTGCCGGGACAGGGTTTTGGGAAAAACTGTTTTTT
TRBJ2-3	TRBV4-1	TRBD2	NA	CASSPEGAGALTDTQYF	TGCGCCAGCAGCCCCGAGGGAGCGGGGGCCCTCACAGATACGCAGTATTTT
TRBJ1-1	TRBV5-4	NA	NA	CASSVDSFNEAFF	TGTGCCAGCAGCGTAGACAGTTTTAATGAAGCTTTCTTT
TRBJ1-5	TRBV6-1	NA	NA	CASSVSEGRGDQPQHF	TGTGCCAGCAGTGTGAGTGAGGGGAGGGGAGATCAGCCCCAGCATTTT
TRBJ2-7	TRBV28	TRBD1	NA	CSVGQAGDYEQYF	TGCTCGGTCGGACAGGCGGGCGACTACGAGCAGTACTTC
TRBJ2-1	TRBV5-5	TRBD1	NA	CASGWAGGNNEQFF	TGTGCCAGCGGTTGGGCAGGGGGCAACAATGAGCAGTTCTTC
TRBJ1-2	TRBV30	NA	NA	CAWSGGAGYTF	TGTGCCTGGAGTGGCGGGGCTGGCTACACCTTC